These 26 T cell receptor beta chains were all obtained from the same sample, sequenced in a study of PD-L1 blockade in urothelial cancer. Measured with immunoSEQ multiplex PCR; TCRdb has only the in-frame clones, and not every one. Found here are some 97,000 clones, approximately 90% of them singletons; the top ten hold 0.85% to 1%. Sample: PBMCs, taken around atezolizumab (anti-PD-L1) treatment. The receptors derive from a woman of 80 years or more with urothelial cancer.

The chain employs TRBV10-1 and TRBJ1-2; D uncertain. Trimming pared 0 bases from V and 2 bases from J, leaving 7 bases between. Germline V CDR1 and CDR2: WNHNN, SYGVQD (reference sequence). The CDR3 contains 14 residues. Here the CDR3 DNA reads TGCGCCAGCAGTGAGTCGAGGGAAAACTATGGCTACACCTTC. It is translated as CASSESRENYGYTF.

The V and J genes are TRBV4-2 and TRBJ2-7, with TRBD2 identical over 8 bases. Germline CDR1 is LGHNA and CDR2 is YNFKEQ. This CDR3 comprises 16 residues. J lost 5 bases, V lost 0 bases, and 9 bases had no gene match. CDR3 in DNA: TGTGCCAGCAGCCAAGATTCGGGACTAGTGTTTAACGAGCAGTACTTC. It translates to CASSQDSGLVFNEQYF.

The chain employs TRBV7-9 and TRBJ2-7; 9 bases line up with TRBD1. The trim removed 1 base at V and 6 bases at J, leaving 1 base unmatched. The germline V gene encodes CDR1 SEHNR and CDR2 FQNEAQ (reference sequence). This CDR3 contains 13 residues. The CDR3 region has the DNA TGTGCCAGCAGCTTAGACAGGGGGCCCGAGCAGTACTTC. This translates into CASSLDRGPEQYF.

V and J are TRBV30 and TRBJ1-6; tentatively, D is TRBD1 (6 bases). CDR1 and CDR2 from the germline V gene are GTSNPN and SVGIG (reference sequence). The V end was cut by 5 bases, the J end by 7 bases, with 12 bases between. The CDR3 spans 13 residues. CDR3 DNA: TGTGCCTGGGCTACAGGGTCGAATTCACCCCTCCACTTT. It translates to CAWATGSNSPLHF.

The chain combines TRBV19 with TRBJ1-2, with D possibly being TRBD1 (6 bases). Looked up from germline, CDR1 is LNHDA and CDR2 is SQIVND (reference sequence). This CDR3 is built from 15 residues. With 1 base removed from V and 5 bases from J, the gap between germline ends came to 14 bases. CDR3 nucleotides: TGTGCCAGTAGTATAGCTGGGGGCGTATTGTATGGCTACACCTTC. Protein product: CASSIAGGVLYGYTF.

The V and J genes are TRBV6-5 and TRBJ2-3; 7 bases match TRBD2. The CDR3 contains 15 residues. Germline loops: CDR1 MNHEY, CDR2 SVGAGI. The V and J ends lost 4 bases and 2 bases, in that order; junction bases with no gene match: 6. CDR3 protein: CASSSLGGDTDTQYF. The CDR3 DNA follows: TGTGCCAGCAGTTCTCTGGGGGGGGACACAGATACGCAGTATTTT.

This chain joins TRBV5-4 and TRBJ2-2; the match to TRBD1 covers 7 bases. Looked up from germline, CDR1 is SGHNT and CDR2 is YYREEE (reference sequence). The CDR3 has 16 residues. V lost 4 bases, J lost 4 bases, and 10 bases stayed unmatched. CDR3 DNA sequence: TGTGCCAGCAGCAAAGCCGGGACAGCGAGCACCGGGGAGCTGTTTTTT. Amino acid sequence: CASSKAGTASTGELFF. Based on the CDR3 plus reference TRBV5-4 and TRBJ2-2, the full variable domain is ETGVTQSPTHLIKTRGQQVTLRCSSQSGHNTVSWYQQALGQGPQFIFQYYREEENGRGNFPPRFSGLQFPNYSSELNVNALELDDSALYLCASSKAGTASTGELFFGEGSRLTVL.

V usage is TRBV5-1 and J usage is TRBJ2-7, with 10 bases identical to TRBD1. The CDR3 is made up of 15 amino acids. Looked up from germline, CDR1 is SGHRS and CDR2 is YFSETQ. V gave up 0 bases and J gave up 5 bases; unmatched junction bases: 5. CDR3 amino acids: CASSLGAGQGNEQYF. The CDR3 DNA is TGCGCCAGCAGCTTGGGGGCGGGACAGGGGAACGAGCAGTACTTC.

This chain links TRBV5-1 with TRBJ2-3, with a tentative D call TRBD1 (6 bases). Between the trimmed V and J ends, which lost 4 bases and 6 bases, there was a span of 21 bases. Germline V gene data show CDR1 as SGHRS and CDR2 as YFSETQ. The CDR3 is 16 residues long. This CDR3 reads CASSLPGGGSADTQYF. In nucleotides, the CDR3 is TGCGCCAGCAGCCTACCCGGTGGGGGCTCGGCGGATACGCAGTATTTT.

This chain links TRBV30 with TRBJ2-7; TRBD1 agrees at 7 bases. The trim removed 4 bases at V and 4 bases at J, leaving 1 base unmatched. Germline V gene data show CDR1 as GTSNPN and CDR2 as SVGIG (reference sequence). This CDR3 contains 11 residues. CDR3 sequence: CAWKQGYEQYF. The CDR3, as DNA: TGTGCCTGGAAACAGGGGTACGAGCAGTACTTC. Complete variable domain (other parts from reference TRBV30 and TRBJ2-7): SQTIHQWPATLVQPVGSPLSLECTVEGTSNPNLYWYRQAAGRGLQLLFYSVGIGQISSEVPQNLSASRPQDRQFILSSKKLLLSDSGFYLCAWKQGYEQYFGPGTRLTVT.

The chain links TRBV5-1 to TRBJ2-7; no firm D call. CDR1 is SGHRS, CDR2 YFSETQ, per germline. The CDR3 is made up of 13 amino acids. V lost 2 bases and J 3 bases, leaving 9 bases between the germline ends. CDR3 sequence (DNA): TGCGCCAGCAGCTTTGGCTTCAGCTACGAGCAGTACTTC. Its translation: CASSFGFSYEQYF.

This clone was recorded a few times. The chain links TRBV27 to TRBJ2-7; 8 nucleotides agree with TRBD2. V gave up 3 bases and J gave up 5 bases; unmatched junction bases: 3. In germline, CDR1 is MNHEY, CDR2 SMNVEV (reference sequence). The CDR3 extends over 13 amino acids. The CDR3 DNA sequence: TGTGCCAGCAGTTTCCGGGGGGGTGACGAGCAGTACTTC. The encoded protein is CASSFRGGDEQYF.

The V and J genes are TRBV18 and TRBJ2-5; 7 bases are a match to TRBD1. Germline V CDR1 and CDR2: KGHSH, LQKENI. This CDR3 spans 17 amino acids. Trimming took 0 bases from V and 5 from J; bases not matched to a gene: 12. For the CDR3, the DNA is TGTGCCAGCTCACCACCGGTCGGAACAGGGGTATGGGAGACCCAGTACTTC. Translating gives CASSPPVGTGVWETQYF.

The chain couples TRBV29-1 to TRBJ1-5; TRBD1 matches at 7 bases. Unmatched junction bases numbered 1, after V lost 4 bases and J lost 4 bases. The length of the CDR3 is 12 residues. Germline V gene sequence: CDR1 SQVTM, CDR2 ANQGSEA. The CDR3 DNA sequence: TGCAGCGTTGGGACAGGAAATCAGCCCCAGCATTTT. Its translation is CSVGTGNQPQHF.

V gene TRBV5-1 combines with J gene TRBJ2-3, with TRBD2 matching over 8 bases. The CDR3 spans 14 residues. Germline values: CDR1 SGHRS, CDR2 YFSETQ. J lost 0 bases, V lost 6 bases, and 3 bases had no gene match. The DNA for the CDR3 is TGCGCCAGCACCTCTAGCGGGAGCACAGATACGCAGTATTTT. Amino acid sequence: CASTSSGSTDTQYF.

The genes are TRBV7-9 and TRBJ1-4; D unclear. The V gene's germline CDR1 is SEHNR and CDR2 FQNEAQ (reference sequence). Trimming cost V 2 bases and J 3 bases, with 7 bases left between them. This CDR3 contains 14 residues. In nucleotides, the CDR3 is TGTGCCAGCAGCTTACAGGTCTCTAATGAAAAACTGTTTTTT. Its translation is CASSLQVSNEKLFF. Complete variable domain (other parts from reference TRBV7-9 and TRBJ1-4): DTGVSQNPRHKITKRGQNVTFRCDPISEHNRLYWYRQTLGQGPEFLTYFQNEAQLEKSRLLSDRFSAERPKGSFSTLEIQRTEQGDSAMYLCASSLQVSNEKLFFGSGTQLSVL.

The rearrangement uses TRBV9 and TRBJ1-1; D ambiguous. The germline gives CDR1 SGDLS, CDR2 YYNGEE. This CDR3 is 15 amino acids long. V was pared by 4 bases and J by 5 bases, with 18 bases between. The CDR3 DNA reads TGTGCCAGCAGCCCGCCGGGAGGGTTTGGTACTGAAGCTTTCTTT. This translates into CASSPPGGFGTEAFF.

V usage is TRBV5-1 and J usage is TRBJ1-3; tentative D call: TRBD1 (5 bases). The CDR3 runs 16 residues. V dropped 0 bases and J dropped 2 bases, with 12 bases sitting between them. Germline V gene sequence: CDR1 SGHRS, CDR2 YFSETQ. This chain's CDR3 is CASSLARPRAGNTIYF. The CDR3 DNA sequence: TGCGCCAGCAGCTTGGCCAGACCCAGGGCTGGAAACACCATATATTTT. The whole variable domain, remainder taken from reference TRBV5-1 and TRBJ1-3, is KAGVTQTPRYLIKTRGQQVTLSCSPISGHRSVSWYQQTPGQGLQFLFEYFSETQRNKGNFPGRFSGRQFSNSRSEMNVSTLELGDSALYLCASSLARPRAGNTIYFGEGSWLTVV.

V and J are TRBV4-1 and TRBJ2-5; D is possibly TRBD2 (5 bases). The CDR3 length is 13 residues. V was cut by 1 base and J by 5 bases, with 8 bases left in between. The germline CDR1 and CDR2 sequences are MGHRA and YSYEKL. The CDR3 loop is CASSQAGMETQYF. The CDR3 nucleotides read TGCGCCAGCAGCCAAGCGGGAATGGAGACCCAGTACTTC.

The chain recombines TRBV10-3 with TRBJ1-5, with 7 bases matching TRBD1. In germline, CDR1 is ENHRY, CDR2 SYGVKD. The CDR3 has 19 amino acids. V dropped 5 bases and J dropped 0; count of bases not matched to a gene: 16. CDR3 in DNA: TGTGCCATCAGTCCGGGACAGCAGAAAGCCCCATATAGCAATCAGCCCCAGCATTTT. It specifies CAISPGQQKAPYSNQPQHF.

Written as DNA, the CDR3 is TGTGCCAGCAGCTTAGCGGGCACTGGAAACACCATATATTTT. Encoded protein: CASSLAGTGNTIYF. The chain has TRBV7-9 and TRBJ1-3; D is ambiguous. From germline, CDR1 is SEHNR and CDR2 FQNEAQ (reference sequence). The CDR3 has 14 amino acids. Trimming removed 0 bases at V and 2 bases at J, with 5 bases between.

The rearrangement links TRBV7-6 to TRBJ2-7, with D maybe TRBD1 (5 bases). Per germline, CDR1 SGHVS and CDR2 FNYEAQ. This CDR3 contains 15 residues. V shed 3 bases and J shed 5 bases, with 17 bases lying between them. The CDR3 here is CASSFSPQGLNEQYF. Written as DNA, the CDR3 is TGTGCCAGCAGCTTCTCGCCCCAGGGCCTTAACGAGCAGTACTTC.

V is TRBV2 and J is TRBJ2-4; 7 positions agree with TRBD1. The junction had 4 bases not matched to a gene; V was cut back by 8 bases and J by 0 bases. The CDR3 has 14 residues. Germline V CDR1 and CDR2: SNHLY, FYNNEI. This chain's CDR3 is CASRQGIAKNIQYF. DNA of the CDR3: TGTGCCAGCCGACAGGGCATAGCCAAAAACATTCAGTACTTC.

The chain has TRBV6-6 and TRBJ2-1, with TRBD2 identical over 9 bases. V was pared by 2 bases and J by 3 bases, with 5 bases of the junction left unmatched. The V gene's germline CDR1 is MNHNY and CDR2 SVGAGI (reference sequence). The CDR3 runs to 16 residues. CDR3 sequence (DNA): TGTGCCAGCAGTTACGCCACTAGCGGGCTCTACAATGAGCAGTTCTTC. Amino acids: CASSYATSGLYNEQFF.

This sequence joins TRBV11-2 and TRBJ2-1; no reliable D call. CDR1 SGHAT and CDR2 FQNNGV come from the germline V gene. The CDR3 consists of 11 residues. V lost 4 bases, J lost 13 bases, and 11 bases lay in between. CDR3 sequence reads: CASSSNYGQFF. CDR3 in DNA: TGTGCCAGCAGCTCAAACTACGGACAGTTCTTC.

The chain is built from TRBV28 and TRBJ2-1; D might be TRBD2 (5 bases). V was clipped by 2 bases and J by 6 bases, with 8 bases between them. Germline V lookup: CDR1 MDHEN, CDR2 SYDVKM. The CDR3 has 13 amino acids. CDR3 in DNA: TGTGCCAGCAGTTTACTAACTAGCAATGAGCAGTTCTTC. Translation: CASSLLTSNEQFF. Complete variable domain (other parts from reference TRBV28 and TRBJ2-1): DVKVTQSSRYLVKRTGEKVFLECVQDMDHENMFWYRQDPGLGLRLIYFSYDVKMKEKGDIPEGYSVSREKKERFSLILESASTNQTSMYLCASSLLTSNEQFFGPGTRLTVL.